This record looks at one T cell receptor (beta chain) sequence and its context. Antigen unknown. This entry comes from a study of shared clonotypes between healthy human individuals. With 2 bases removed from V and 3 bases from J, the gap between germline ends came to 7 bases. The CDR3 is 14 amino acids. In germline, CDR1 is ENHRY, CDR2 SYGVKD. General study findings and limits: Naive subsets generally had larger estimated richness than memory subsets.

The test was conducted at deep level. Here immunoSEQ multiplex PCR was the method, and the copy in TCRdb shows in-frame clones only, minus some. The sample has about 1 million clones; around 75% are singletons. Input material: memory CD4+ T cells sorted from blood. The subset is: CD45RA-negative fraction. This receptor was taken from a man aged 18 to 29 in good health. The chain uses TRBV10-3 and TRBJ2-2; D unresolved. The CDR3 region has the DNA TGTGCCATCAGTGAGATCCAGGACACCGGGGAGCTGTTTTTT. This codes for CAISEIQDTGELFF.